Presented here are 10 T cell receptor beta chains from one specimen sequenced in a study of blood T cells in healthy people across ages. Next came a second PCR, run for about 7 to 11 cycles, which used a sample-barcoded 5' primer along with a J-beta primer mix. TCRdb re-derived calls from the 5' RACE reads in MiXCR, one entry per CDR3 protein. Among about 1.4 million distinct CDR3 sequences, 59% were seen once, and the ten largest hold about 6.7%. Sequencing was done on a sample of blood. These receptors all come from a man aged 18 to 30 in good health.

This clonotype has more than one count but fewer than ten. V and J are TRBV10-3 and TRBJ1-1, with D perhaps TRBD1 (5 bases). V was shortened by 4 bases and J by 7 bases, with 16 bases between the two germline ends. Germline V CDR1 and CDR2: ENHRY, SYGVKD. The CDR3 is 14 amino acids. The CDR3 DNA reads TGTGCCATCAGTGCTCAGGGTGAAGGTAATGAAGCTTTCTTT. Translated, it gives CAISAQGEGNEAFF.

The count of this clonotype is one. J is TRBJ2-1 and V is TRBV13; D remains ambiguous. Germline V gives CDR1 PRHDT, CDR2 FYEKMQ (reference sequence). V lost 4 bases to trimming and J lost 4 bases, with 14 bases between them. There are 15 residues in the CDR3. CDR3 sequence reads: CASSSGRQTYNEQFF. DNA for the CDR3: TGTGCCAGCAGCTCCGGGCGGCAAACATACAATGAGCAGTTCTTC.

The count of this clonotype is one. The genes are TRBV5-1 and TRBJ2-1; 8 bases are shared with TRBD1. The CDR3 loop spans 15 amino acids. V lost 2 bases, J lost 10 bases, and 11 bases stayed unmatched. Looked up from germline, CDR1 is SGHRS and CDR2 is YFSETQ. DNA of the CDR3: TGCGCCAGCAGCTTTGACAGGGGAACCTCCTACGAGCAGTTCTTC. It is translated as CASSFDRGTSYEQFF.

The chain is built from TRBV10-3 and TRBJ2-1; 7 bases match TRBD1. Germline CDR1 and CDR2: ENHRY and SYGVKD. This CDR3 has 12 amino acids. Trimming took 8 bases from V and 6 from J; bases not matched to a gene: 4. The CDR3 loop reads CAIEDRANEQFF. The CDR3 DNA reads TGTGCCATCGAAGACAGGGCCAATGAGCAGTTCTTC.

The chain employs TRBV20-1 and TRBJ2-7; 8 positions agree with TRBD2. This CDR3 has 14 residues. The germline V gene has CDR1 DFQATT and CDR2 SNEGSKA (reference sequence). V was clipped by 4 bases and J by 0 bases; unmatched bases: 5. CDR3 bases: TGCAGTGCTATCCCTAGCGGGTCCTCCTACGAGCAGTACTTC. It is translated as CSAIPSGSSYEQYF.

This rearrangement joins TRBV13 to TRBJ1-1, with a possible D match to TRBD1 (6 bases). Per the germline V gene, CDR1 is PRHDT and CDR2 is FYEKMQ (reference sequence). V was clipped by 5 bases and J by 11 bases, with 18 bases between them. The CDR3 runs 13 residues. For the CDR3, the DNA is TGTGCCAGCAGCACACAGGGATTCGATACGGCTTTCTTT. Translation gives CASSTQGFDTAFF.

J is TRBJ1-3 and V is TRBV5-1; D is possibly TRBD1 (6 bases). CDR3 size: 15 residues. Trimming shortened V by 4 bases and J by 8 bases, and 19 bases separated the two germline ends. From germline, CDR1 is SGHRS and CDR2 YFSETQ. In nucleotides, the CDR3 is TGCGCCAGCAGCCTACAGGGAGGTGGATTTGACACCATATATTTT. Translated, it gives CASSLQGGGFDTIYF.

This sequence joins TRBV5-6 and TRBJ1-4; possible D gene TRBD1, 5 bases. Trimming took 1 base from V and 3 from J, leaving 13 bases between them. This CDR3 is built from 16 residues. Germline V gene data show CDR1 as SGHDT and CDR2 as YYEEEE. The CDR3 is CASSLWAGTANEKLFF. Written as DNA, the CDR3 is TGTGCCAGCAGCTTGTGGGCCGGGACGGCTAATGAAAAACTGTTTTTT.

The chain recombines TRBV7-2 with TRBJ2-7; D is possibly TRBD2 (7 bases). The V gene's germline CDR1 is SGHTA and CDR2 FQGNSA. V was pared by 9 bases and J by 4 bases, with 19 bases between. The CDR3 spans 14 residues. The chain's CDR3 is CASSDAGANYEQYF. In nucleotides, the CDR3 is TGTGCCAGTAGCGATGCGGGGGCTAATTACGAGCAGTACTTC.

This chain connects TRBV4-1 to TRBJ2-5, with 8 bases identical to TRBD2. The V gene end was trimmed by 0 bases and the J gene end by 7 bases; junction bases not matched to a gene: 7. Germline values: CDR1 MGHRA, CDR2 YSYEKL. The length of the CDR3 is 15 residues. This CDR3 is CASSQDMRGVGTQYF. The DNA for the CDR3 is TGCGCCAGCAGCCAAGATATGCGGGGGGTTGGGACCCAGTACTTC.